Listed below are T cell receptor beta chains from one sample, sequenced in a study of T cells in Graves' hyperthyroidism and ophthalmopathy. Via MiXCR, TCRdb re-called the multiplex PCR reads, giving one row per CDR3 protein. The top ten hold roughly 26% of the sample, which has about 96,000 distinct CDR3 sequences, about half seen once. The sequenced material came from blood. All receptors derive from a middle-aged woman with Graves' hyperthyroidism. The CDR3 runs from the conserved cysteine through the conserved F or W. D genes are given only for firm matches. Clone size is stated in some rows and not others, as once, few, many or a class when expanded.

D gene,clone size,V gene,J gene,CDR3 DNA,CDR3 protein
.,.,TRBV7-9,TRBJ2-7,TGTGCCAGCAGCGGGATAGAGCAGTTCTACGAGCAGTACTTC,CASSGIEQFYEQYF
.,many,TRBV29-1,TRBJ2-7,TGCAGCGTAATTGAGGGGGGGGTCACCTACGAGCAGTACTTC,CSVIEGGVTYEQYF
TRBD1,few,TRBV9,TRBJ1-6,TGTGCCAGCAGGCCCCGGGCTTCAGGGGGCTCCTATAATTCACCCCTCCACTTT,CASRPRASGGSYNSPLHF
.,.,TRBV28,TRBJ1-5,TGTGCCAGCAGTGTGGGCACCAATCAGCCCCAGCATTTT,CASSVGTNQPQHF
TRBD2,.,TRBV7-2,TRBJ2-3,TGTGCCAGCAGCTCGACTAGCGGGAGTCATAGGGGAGATACGCAGTATTTT,CASSSTSGSHRGDTQYF
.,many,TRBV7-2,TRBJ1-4,TGTGCCAGCAGTTATCGGGACTTCTCATCGGGTCTGTTTTTT,CASSYRDFSSGLFF
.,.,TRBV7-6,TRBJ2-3,TGTGCCAGCAGCGCCGTTAGGGGGAGGGATACGCAGTATTTT,CASSAVRGRDTQYF
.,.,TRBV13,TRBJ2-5,TGTGCCAGCAGCGTCGGAGGGGGAGGAGAGACCCAGTACTTC,CASSVGGGGETQYF
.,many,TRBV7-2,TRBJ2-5,TGTGCCAGCAGCTTGACAGGCCCGGAGACCCAGTACTTC,CASSLTGPETQYF
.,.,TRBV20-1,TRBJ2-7,TGCAGTGCTACAGGGGAAACAAGGAACGAGCAGTACTTC,CSATGETRNEQYF